The 19 T cell receptor beta chains below come from one sample, sequenced in a study of blood T cell repertoires in COVID-19. Libraries were prepared by immunoSEQ multiplex PCR; TCRdb keeps only in-frame clonotypes and omits some of them. The repertoire holds about 44,000 clones, with 80% to 90% as singletons. Sequencing used peripheral blood. Receptors were obtained from a man between 65 and 85 years old with active COVID-19.

The chain joins TRBV2 to TRBJ1-6; 9 positions match TRBD1. The CDR3 is 15 amino acids. Germline CDR1 is SNHLY and CDR2 is FYNNEI. The J segment lost 5 bases and the V segment lost 7 bases, leaving 6 bases of the junction unmatched. CDR3 loop: CASIRTGVNNSPLHF. The CDR3 region has the DNA TGTGCCAGCATCAGGACAGGGGTGAATAATTCACCCCTCCACTTT.

The rearrangement links TRBV7-2 to TRBJ1-4, with D maybe TRBD1 (5 bases). In germline, CDR1 is SGHTA, CDR2 FQGNSA. Trimming shortened V by 5 bases and J by 8 bases, and 18 bases separated the two germline ends. The length of the CDR3 is 15 residues. CDR3 amino acids: CASSAGFSTQEKLFF. The CDR3 bases are TGTGCCAGCAGCGCAGGGTTTTCTACCCAGGAAAAACTGTTTTTT.

CDR3 sequence: CASSVTSGGFHEQFF. In nucleotides, the CDR3 is TGTGCCAGCAGCGTCACTAGCGGGGGGTTCCATGAGCAGTTCTTC. The chain is built from TRBV9 and TRBJ2-1; TRBD2 matches 12 bases. J was trimmed by 8 bases and V by 2 bases; bases with no gene match: 5. This CDR3 has 15 amino acids. Germline V lookup: CDR1 SGDLS, CDR2 YYNGEE.

CDR3 amino acids: CASSLRTGRTDTQYF. Here the CDR3 DNA reads TGTGCCAGTAGTCTAAGGACAGGGAGGACAGATACGCAGTATTTT. The rearrangement joins TRBV19 to TRBJ2-3; 8 bases are shared with TRBD1. V gave up 5 bases and J gave up 3 bases; unmatched junction bases: 7. The length of the CDR3 is 15 residues. Germline V CDR1 and CDR2: LNHDA, SQIVND (reference sequence).

This chain connects TRBV5-1 to TRBJ1-2; D might be TRBD1 (6 bases). V dropped 0 bases and J dropped 4 bases, with 10 bases sitting between them. Per the germline V gene, CDR1 is SGHRS and CDR2 is YFSETQ. The CDR3 loop spans 14 amino acids. CDR3 sequence (DNA): TGCGCCAGCAGCTTGGATACAGGGAGCTATGGCTACACCTTC. It is translated as CASSLDTGSYGYTF.

This clone showed up just a few times. The chain combines TRBV5-1 with TRBJ2-7, with 8 bases that match TRBD1. The CDR3 sequence is 13 residues long. The V and J ends lost 3 bases and 2 bases, in that order; junction bases with no gene match: 1. Germline assignment: CDR1 SGHRS and CDR2 YFSETQ. This CDR3 is CASSWTGPYEQYF. CDR3 coding DNA: TGCGCCAGCAGCTGGACAGGGCCCTACGAGCAGTACTTC.

This clone showed up just once. The CDR3 DNA is TGTGCCAGCAGCGTAACCCCCAGAGGGGAGCTGTTTTTT. Translation: CASSVTPRGELFF. V and J are TRBV9 and TRBJ2-2; D is unresolved. This CDR3 has 13 residues. The V gene lost 1 base and the J gene lost 8 bases, with 9 bases spanning the gap. CDR1 is SGDLS and CDR2 is YYNGEE in the germline V gene.

For the CDR3, the DNA is TGTGCCAGCAGCGTAGCTACAGGGGCTAGCGGGTACACAGATACGCAGTATTTT. Translated, it gives CASSVATGASGYTDTQYF. This chain joins TRBV9 and TRBJ2-3; D may be TRBD2 (8 bases). The V and J ends lost 0 bases and 2 bases respectively, with 19 bases between them. The CDR3 sequence is 18 residues long. In germline, CDR1 is SGDLS, CDR2 YYNGEE. Based on the CDR3 plus reference TRBV9 and TRBJ2-3, the full variable domain is DSGVTQTPKHLITATGQRVTLRCSPRSGDLSVYWYQQSLDQGLQFLIQYYNGEERAKGNILERFSAQQFPDLHSELNLSSLELGDSALYFCASSVATGASGYTDTQYFGPGTRLTVL.

The chain carries TRBV6-5 and TRBJ1-5; D is uncertain. The CDR3 has 15 amino acids. V was trimmed by 0 bases and J by 6 bases, leaving 12 bases between them. CDR1 is MNHEY and CDR2 is SVGAGI in the germline V gene. CDR3 in amino acids: CASSYSIGVGQPQHF. In DNA form, the CDR3 reads TGTGCCAGCAGTTACTCGATCGGGGTAGGTCAGCCCCAGCATTTT.

The chain has TRBV11-3 and TRBJ1-3; 8 bases map to TRBD1. The V and J ends lost 5 bases and 2 bases, in that order; junction bases with no gene match: 2. Germline V gene data show CDR1 as SGHNT and CDR2 as YENEEA. The CDR3 is 14 residues long. The CDR3 protein is CASSHRGTGNTIYF. The CDR3 nucleotides are TGTGCCAGCAGCCACAGGGGGACTGGAAACACCATATATTTT.

V is TRBV5-6 and J is TRBJ1-4; D is ambiguous. The CDR3 is 13 residues long. CDR1 is SGHDT, CDR2 YYEEEE, per germline. With 0 bases removed from V and 5 bases from J, the gap between germline ends came to 5 bases. The CDR3 spells CASSLDRNEKLFF. Here the CDR3 DNA reads TGTGCCAGCAGCTTGGACCGGAATGAAAAACTGTTTTTT.

This chain connects TRBV14 to TRBJ1-5, with TRBD1 matching over 10 bases. The germline CDR1 and CDR2 sequences are SGHDN and FVKESK. The CDR3 consists of 17 residues. The J segment lost 6 bases and the V segment lost 3 bases, leaving 11 bases of the junction unmatched. In DNA, the CDR3 is TGTGCCAGCAGCCAGAGTCCGGGACAGGGGATTCCTCAGCCCCAGCATTTT. Protein product: CASSQSPGQGIPQPQHF.

This clone was observed once. At one end, the junction sequence differs from germline, possibly due to a read error. This sequence joins TRBV6-1 and TRBJ1-5, with 10 bases that match TRBD1. The CDR3 loop spans 16 amino acids. Germline V CDR1 and CDR2: MNHNS, SASEGT. CDR3 DNA sequence: TGTGCCAGCCGTGACAGGGGGCAGAGAAGCAATCAGCCCCAGCATTTT. Protein sequence: CASRDRGQRSNQPQHF.

This clone was found a few times. The V and J genes are TRBV6-1 and TRBJ1-6; TRBD1 matches 8 bases. The CDR3 length is 15 residues. Germline CDR1 MNHNS, CDR2 SASEGT. With 0 bases clipped from V and 8 bases from J, the junction kept 3 bases outside the gene matches. This CDR3 is CASSEARTGYSPLHF. The CDR3 DNA is TGTGCCAGCAGTGAAGCCCGGACAGGGTATTCACCCCTCCACTTT.

The rearrangement links TRBV7-9 to TRBJ1-3; D not resolved. The CDR3 has 10 residues. Germline values: CDR1 SEHNR, CDR2 FQNEAQ (reference sequence). Trimming pared 8 bases from V and 5 bases from J, leaving 4 bases between. In nucleotides, the CDR3 is TGTGCCAGCGCGAGAAACACCATATATTTT. Its protein product is CASARNTIYF.

The rearrangement joins TRBV28 to TRBJ1-3, with TRBD1 identical over 10 bases. Germline CDR1 reads MDHEN; CDR2 reads SYDVKM. Trimming took 5 bases from V and 0 from J; bases not matched to a gene: 7. The CDR3 loop spans 17 amino acids. Written as DNA, the CDR3 is TGTGCCAGCAGTGGGACAGGGGAGTTTCTCTCTGGAAACACCATATATTTT. Residues: CASSGTGEFLSGNTIYF.

The chain uses TRBV3-1 (or the pseudogene TRBV3-2) and TRBJ2-7; 10 bases line up with TRBD2. Germline CDR1 and CDR2: LGHDT and YNNKEL (reference sequence). With 4 bases clipped from V and 10 bases from J, the junction kept 13 bases outside the gene matches. The CDR3 has 15 amino acids. The CDR3 DNA reads as TGTGCCAGCAGCCTCGCGGGGGACAGCGGGGGGGCACAGTACTTC. Protein sequence: CASSLAGDSGGAQYF.

This chain joins TRBV5-5 and TRBJ1-2; D gene uncertain. The CDR3 length is 16 residues. Trimming took 1 base from V and 4 from J, leaving 17 bases between them. Germline CDR1 and CDR2: SGHKS and YYEKEE (reference sequence). The CDR3 reads CASSLLNPDSIYGYTF. The CDR3 DNA is TGTGCCAGCAGCTTGTTGAACCCAGATTCCATCTATGGCTACACCTTC.

This rearrangement joins TRBV10-1 to TRBJ2-7; 8 nucleotides align to TRBD2. Germline CDR1 reads WNHNN; CDR2 reads SYGVQD (reference sequence). The CDR3 contains 16 residues. V dropped 6 bases and J dropped 2; count of bases not matched to a gene: 12. The CDR3 bases are TGCGCCAGCAGCCAGACCAGCGGGGGCGAGACCTACGAGCAGTACTTC. Residues: CASSQTSGGETYEQYF.